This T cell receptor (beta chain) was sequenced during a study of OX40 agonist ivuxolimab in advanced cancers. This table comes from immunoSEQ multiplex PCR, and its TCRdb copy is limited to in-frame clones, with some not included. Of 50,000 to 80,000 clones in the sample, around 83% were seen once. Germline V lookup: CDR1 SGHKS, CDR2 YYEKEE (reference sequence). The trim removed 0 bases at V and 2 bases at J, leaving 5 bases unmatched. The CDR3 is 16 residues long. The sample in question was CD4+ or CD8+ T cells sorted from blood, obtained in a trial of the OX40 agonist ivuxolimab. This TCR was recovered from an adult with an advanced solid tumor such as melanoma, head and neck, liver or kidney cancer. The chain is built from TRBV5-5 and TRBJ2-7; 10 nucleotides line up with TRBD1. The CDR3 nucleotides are TGTGCCAGCAGCTTGGGAGGACAGGGGGTAACCTACGAGCAGTACTTC. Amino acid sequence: CASSLGGQGVTYEQYF.